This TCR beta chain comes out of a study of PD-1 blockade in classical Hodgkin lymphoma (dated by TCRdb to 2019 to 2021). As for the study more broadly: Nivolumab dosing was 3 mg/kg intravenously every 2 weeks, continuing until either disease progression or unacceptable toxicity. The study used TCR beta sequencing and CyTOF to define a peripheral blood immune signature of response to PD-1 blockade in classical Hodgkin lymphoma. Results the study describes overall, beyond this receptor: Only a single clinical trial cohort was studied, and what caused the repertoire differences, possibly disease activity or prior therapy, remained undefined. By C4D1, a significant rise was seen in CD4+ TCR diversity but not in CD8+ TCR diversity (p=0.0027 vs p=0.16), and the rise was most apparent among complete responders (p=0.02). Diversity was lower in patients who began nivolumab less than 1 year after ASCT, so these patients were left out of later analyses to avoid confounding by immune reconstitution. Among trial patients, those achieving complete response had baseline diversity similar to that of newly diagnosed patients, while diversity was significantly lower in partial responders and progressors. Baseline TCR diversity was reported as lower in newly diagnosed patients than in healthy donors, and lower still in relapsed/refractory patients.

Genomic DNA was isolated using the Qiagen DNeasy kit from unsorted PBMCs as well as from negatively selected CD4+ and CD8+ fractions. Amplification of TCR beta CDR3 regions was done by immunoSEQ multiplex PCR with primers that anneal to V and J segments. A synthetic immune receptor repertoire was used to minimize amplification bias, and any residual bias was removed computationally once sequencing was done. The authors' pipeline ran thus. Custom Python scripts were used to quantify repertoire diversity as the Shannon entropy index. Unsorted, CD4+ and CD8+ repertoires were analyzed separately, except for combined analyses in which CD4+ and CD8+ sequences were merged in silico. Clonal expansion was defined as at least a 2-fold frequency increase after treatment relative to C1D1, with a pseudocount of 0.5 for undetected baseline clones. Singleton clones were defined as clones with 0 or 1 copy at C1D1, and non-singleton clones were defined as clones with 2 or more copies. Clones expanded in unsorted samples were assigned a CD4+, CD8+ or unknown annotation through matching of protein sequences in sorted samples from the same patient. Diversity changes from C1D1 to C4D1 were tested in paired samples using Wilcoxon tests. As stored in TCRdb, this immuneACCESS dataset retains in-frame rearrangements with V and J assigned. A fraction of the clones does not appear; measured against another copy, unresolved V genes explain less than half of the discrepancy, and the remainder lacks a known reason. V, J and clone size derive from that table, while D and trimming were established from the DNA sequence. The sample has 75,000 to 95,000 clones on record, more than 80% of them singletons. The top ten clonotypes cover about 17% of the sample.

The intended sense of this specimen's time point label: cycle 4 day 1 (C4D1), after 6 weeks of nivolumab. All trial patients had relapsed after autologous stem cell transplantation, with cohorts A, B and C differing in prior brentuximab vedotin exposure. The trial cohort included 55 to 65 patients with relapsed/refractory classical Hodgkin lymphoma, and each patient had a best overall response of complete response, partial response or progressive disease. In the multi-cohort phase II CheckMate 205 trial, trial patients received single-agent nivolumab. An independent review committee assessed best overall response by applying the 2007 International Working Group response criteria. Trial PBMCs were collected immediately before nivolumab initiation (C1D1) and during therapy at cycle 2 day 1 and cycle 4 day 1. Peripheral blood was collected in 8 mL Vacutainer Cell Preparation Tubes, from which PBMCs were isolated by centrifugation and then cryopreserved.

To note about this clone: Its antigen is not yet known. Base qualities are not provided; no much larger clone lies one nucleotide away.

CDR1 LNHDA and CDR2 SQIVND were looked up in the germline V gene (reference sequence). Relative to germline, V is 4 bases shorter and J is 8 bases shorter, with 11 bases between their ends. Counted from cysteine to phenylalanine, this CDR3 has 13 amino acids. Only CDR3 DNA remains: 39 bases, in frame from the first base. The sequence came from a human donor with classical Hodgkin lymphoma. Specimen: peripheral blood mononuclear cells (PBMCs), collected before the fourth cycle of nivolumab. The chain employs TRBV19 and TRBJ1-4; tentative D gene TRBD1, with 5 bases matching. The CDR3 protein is CASSKGVREKLFF. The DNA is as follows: TGTGCCAGTAGTAAAGGGGTACGGGAAAAACTGTTTTTT. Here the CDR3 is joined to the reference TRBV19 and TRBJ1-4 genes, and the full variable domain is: DGGITQSPKYLFRKEGQNVTLSCEQNLNHDAMYWYRQDPGQGLRLIYYSQIVNDFQKGDIAEGYSVSREKKESFPLTVTSAQKNPTAFYLCASSKGVREKLFFGSGTQLSVL.